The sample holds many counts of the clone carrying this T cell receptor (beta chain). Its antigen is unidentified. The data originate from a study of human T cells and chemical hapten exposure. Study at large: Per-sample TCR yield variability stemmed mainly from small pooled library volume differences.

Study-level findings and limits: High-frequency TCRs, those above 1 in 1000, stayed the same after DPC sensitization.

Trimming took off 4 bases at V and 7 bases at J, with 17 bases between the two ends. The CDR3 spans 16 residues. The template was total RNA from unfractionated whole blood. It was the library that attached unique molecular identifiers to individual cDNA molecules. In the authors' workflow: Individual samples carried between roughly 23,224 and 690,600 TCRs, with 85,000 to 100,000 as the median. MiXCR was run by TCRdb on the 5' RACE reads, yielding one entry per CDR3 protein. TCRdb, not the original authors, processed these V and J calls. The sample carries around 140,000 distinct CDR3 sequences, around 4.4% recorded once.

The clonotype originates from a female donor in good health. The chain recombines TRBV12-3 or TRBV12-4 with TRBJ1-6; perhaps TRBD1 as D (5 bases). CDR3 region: CASSWGGPERNSPLHF. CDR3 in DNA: TGTGCCAGCAGTTGGGGGGGACCAGAAAGAAATTCACCCCTCCACTTT.